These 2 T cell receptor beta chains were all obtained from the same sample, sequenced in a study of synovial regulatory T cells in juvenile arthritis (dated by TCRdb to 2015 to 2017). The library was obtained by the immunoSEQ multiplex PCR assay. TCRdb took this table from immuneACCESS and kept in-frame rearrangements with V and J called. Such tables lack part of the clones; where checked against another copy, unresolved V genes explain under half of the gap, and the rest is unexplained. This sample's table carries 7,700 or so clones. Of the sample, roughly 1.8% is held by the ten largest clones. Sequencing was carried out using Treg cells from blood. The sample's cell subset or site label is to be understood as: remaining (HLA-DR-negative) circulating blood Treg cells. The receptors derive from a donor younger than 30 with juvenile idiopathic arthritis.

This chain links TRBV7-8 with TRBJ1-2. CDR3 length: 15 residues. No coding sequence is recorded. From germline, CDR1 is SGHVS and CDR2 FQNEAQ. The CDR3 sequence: CASSTSRGLNYGYTF.

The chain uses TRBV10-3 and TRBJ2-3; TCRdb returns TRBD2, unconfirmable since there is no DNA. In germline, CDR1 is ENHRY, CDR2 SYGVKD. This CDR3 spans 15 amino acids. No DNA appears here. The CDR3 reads CAISESTPGTDTQYF.